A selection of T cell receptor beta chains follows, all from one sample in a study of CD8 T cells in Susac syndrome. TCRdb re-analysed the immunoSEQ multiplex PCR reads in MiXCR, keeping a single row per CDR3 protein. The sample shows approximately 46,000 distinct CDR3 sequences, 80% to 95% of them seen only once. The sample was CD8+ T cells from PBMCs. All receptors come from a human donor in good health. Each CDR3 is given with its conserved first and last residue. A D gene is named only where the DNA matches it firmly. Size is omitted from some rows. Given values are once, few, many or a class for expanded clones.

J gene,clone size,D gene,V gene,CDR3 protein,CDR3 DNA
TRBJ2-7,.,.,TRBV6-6,CASSQRGYEQYF,TGTGCCAGCAGTCAGAGGGGGTACGAGCAGTACTTC
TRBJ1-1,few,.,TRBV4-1,CASSRQAGYTRGLTEAFF,TGCGCCAGCAGCCGCCAAGCTGGTTACACCCGGGGATTAACTGAAGCTTTCTTT
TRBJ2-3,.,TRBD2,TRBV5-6,CASSLEVAGLTDTQYF,TGTGCCAGCAGCTTGGAAGTAGCGGGACTCACAGATACGCAGTATTTT
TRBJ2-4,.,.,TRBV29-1,CSVEGNNIQYF,TGCAGCGTTGAGGGAAATAACATTCAGTACTTC
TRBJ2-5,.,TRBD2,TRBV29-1,CSVEFPAGVERVQETQYF,TGCAGCGTTGAATTCCCAGCGGGAGTAGAGAGGGTACAAGAGACCCAGTACTTC
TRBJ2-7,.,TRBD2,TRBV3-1,CASSLTSESGSSYEQYF,TGTGCCAGCAGCCTCACGAGTGAAAGCGGGAGTTCCTACGAGCAGTACTTC
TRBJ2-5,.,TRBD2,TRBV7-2,CASSLGGLAAQETQYF,TGTGCCAGCAGCTTAGGAGGACTAGCGGCCCAAGAGACCCAGTACTTC
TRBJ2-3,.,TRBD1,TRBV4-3,CASSQVGQGIDTQYF,TGCGCCAGCAGCCAAGTAGGACAGGGGATTGATACGCAGTATTTT
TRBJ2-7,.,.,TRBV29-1,CSVEGRGANYEQYF,TGCAGCGTTGAAGGTCGGGGGGCTAACTACGAGCAGTACTTC
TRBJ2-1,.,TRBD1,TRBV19,CASSLGTGFDEQFF,TGTGCCAGTAGTCTCGGGACAGGGTTCGATGAGCAGTTCTTC
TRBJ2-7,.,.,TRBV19,CASSPNRVYEQYF,TGTGCCAGTAGCCCAAACAGGGTCTACGAGCAGTACTTC
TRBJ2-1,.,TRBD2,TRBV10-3,CATLTSGTVEQFF,TGTGCCACCTTGACTAGCGGGACAGTCGAGCAGTTCTTC
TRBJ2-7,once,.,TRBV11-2,CASSLDNEQYF,TGTGCCAGCAGTTTAGACAACGAGCAGTACTTC
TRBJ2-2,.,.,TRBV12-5,CASGTPPGELFF,TGTGCTAGTGGGACTCCCCCCGGGGAGCTGTTTTTT
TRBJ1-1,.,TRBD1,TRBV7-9,CASRGQGANNSTEAFF,TGTGCCAGCAGGGGACAGGGGGCGAATAATAGCACTGAAGCTTTCTTT
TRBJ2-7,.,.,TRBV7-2,CASSLGETYEQYF,TGTGCCAGCAGCTTAGGGGAAACCTACGAGCAGTACTTC
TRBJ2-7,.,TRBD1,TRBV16,CASSQSPQGAVKDEQYF,TGTGCCAGCAGCCAATCGCCGCAGGGGGCGGTCAAGGACGAGCAGTACTTC
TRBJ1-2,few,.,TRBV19,CASRQGINYGYTF,TGTGCCAGTCGGCAGGGTATAAACTATGGCTACACCTTC
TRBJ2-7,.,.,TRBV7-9,CASSSLRRLYEQYF,TGTGCCAGCAGCTCCCTCAGACGGCTCTACGAGCAGTACTTC
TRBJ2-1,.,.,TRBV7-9,CASSLEGFNEQFF,TGTGCCAGCAGCTTAGAAGGCTTCAATGAGCAGTTCTTC
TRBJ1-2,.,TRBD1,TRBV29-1,CSVEEGQGHASYGYTF,TGCAGCGTTGAAGAGGGACAGGGACATGCTAGCTATGGCTACACCTTC
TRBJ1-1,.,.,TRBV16,CASSQWSNTEAFF,TGTGCCAGCAGCCAATGGAGCAACACTGAAGCTTTCTTT
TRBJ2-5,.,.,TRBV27,CASSSKGIQETQYF,TGTGCCAGCAGTTCCAAGGGTATACAAGAGACCCAGTACTTC
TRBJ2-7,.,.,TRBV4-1,CASSQWDLEQYF,TGCGCCAGCAGCCAATGGGATCTCGAGCAGTACTTC
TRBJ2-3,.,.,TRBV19,CASSYSPDTQYF,TGTGCCAGTAGTTATAGCCCCGATACGCAGTATTTT
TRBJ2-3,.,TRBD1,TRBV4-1,CASSHQTGTGIYTSTDTQYF,TGCGCCAGCAGCCACCAGACCGGGACAGGGATTTATACTAGCACAGATACGCAGTATTTT
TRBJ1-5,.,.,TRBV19,CASSPRDWNQPQHF,TGTGCCAGTAGTCCCCGGGACTGGAATCAGCCCCAGCATTTT
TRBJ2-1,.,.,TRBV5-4,CASSLEISGSSYNEQFF,TGTGCCAGCAGCTTGGAGATTAGCGGCAGCTCCTACAATGAGCAGTTCTTC
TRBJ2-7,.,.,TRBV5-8,CASSAYEQYF,TGTGCCAGCTCAGCCTACGAGCAGTACTTC
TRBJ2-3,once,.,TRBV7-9,CASSLGQAETDTQYF,TGTGCCAGCAGCTTAGGCCAAGCGGAGACAGATACGCAGTATTTT
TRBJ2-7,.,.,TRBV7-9,CASSKENSYEQYF,TGTGCCAGCAGCAAAGAGAACTCCTACGAGCAGTACTTC
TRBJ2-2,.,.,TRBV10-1,CASSDDSTGELFF,TGCGCCAGCAGTGACGACAGCACCGGGGAGCTGTTTTTT